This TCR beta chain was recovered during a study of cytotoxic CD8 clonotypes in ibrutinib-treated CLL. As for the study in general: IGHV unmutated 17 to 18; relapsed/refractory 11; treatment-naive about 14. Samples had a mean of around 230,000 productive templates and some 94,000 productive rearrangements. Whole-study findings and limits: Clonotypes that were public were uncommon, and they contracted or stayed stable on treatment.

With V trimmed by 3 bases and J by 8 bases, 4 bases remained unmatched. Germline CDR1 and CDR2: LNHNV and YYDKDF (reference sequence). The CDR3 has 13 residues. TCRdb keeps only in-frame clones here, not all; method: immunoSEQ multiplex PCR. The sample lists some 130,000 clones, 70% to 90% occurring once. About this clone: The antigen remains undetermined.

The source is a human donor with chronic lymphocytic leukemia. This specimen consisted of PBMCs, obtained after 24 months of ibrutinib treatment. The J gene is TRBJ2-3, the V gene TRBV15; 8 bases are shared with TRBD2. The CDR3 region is CATSRTSAGTQYF. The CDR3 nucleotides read TGTGCCACCAGCAGGACTAGCGCCGGTACGCAGTATTTT.